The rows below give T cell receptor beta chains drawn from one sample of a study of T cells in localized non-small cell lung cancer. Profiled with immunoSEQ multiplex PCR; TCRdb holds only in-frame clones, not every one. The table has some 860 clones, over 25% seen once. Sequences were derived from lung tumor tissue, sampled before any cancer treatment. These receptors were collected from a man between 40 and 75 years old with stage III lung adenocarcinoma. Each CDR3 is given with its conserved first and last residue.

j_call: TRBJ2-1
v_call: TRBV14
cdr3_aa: CASSQTEGYYNEQFF

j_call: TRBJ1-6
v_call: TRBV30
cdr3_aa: CAWSRGRGGSPLHF

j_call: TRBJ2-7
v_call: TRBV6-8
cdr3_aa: CASGGLGGPSYEQYF

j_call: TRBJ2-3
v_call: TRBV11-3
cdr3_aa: CASSLGLAGGPADTQYF

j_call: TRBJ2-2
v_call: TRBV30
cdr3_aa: CAWSTGTVHTGELFF

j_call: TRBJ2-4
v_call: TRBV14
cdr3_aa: CASSQDLPSGVKNIQYF

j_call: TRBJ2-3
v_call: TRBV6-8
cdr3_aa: CASSALPGLRGRTDTQYF

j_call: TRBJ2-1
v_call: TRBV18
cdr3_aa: CASRPQVKNYNEQFF

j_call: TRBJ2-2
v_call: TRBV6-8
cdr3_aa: CASSTWTANTGELFF

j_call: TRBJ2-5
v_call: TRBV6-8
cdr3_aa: CASSEWGRGETQYF

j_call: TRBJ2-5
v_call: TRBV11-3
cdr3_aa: CASSRTSGGAETQYF

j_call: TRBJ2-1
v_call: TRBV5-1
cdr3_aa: CASSLGESSGGDNEQFF

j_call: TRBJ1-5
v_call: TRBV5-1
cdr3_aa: CASSSLPLGGGGQPQHF

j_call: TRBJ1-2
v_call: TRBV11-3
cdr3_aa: CASSLGAGGSFYGYTF

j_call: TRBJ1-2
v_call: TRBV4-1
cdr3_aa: CASSQDLVPVYGYTF

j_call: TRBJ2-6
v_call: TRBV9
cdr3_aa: CASSVALSGGFSGANVLTF

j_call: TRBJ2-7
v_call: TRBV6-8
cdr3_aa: CAISGGRDGDEQYF

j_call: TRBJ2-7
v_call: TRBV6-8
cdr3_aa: CASSSGTSGGYEQYF

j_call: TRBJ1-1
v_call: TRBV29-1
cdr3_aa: CSVGSGAINTEAFF

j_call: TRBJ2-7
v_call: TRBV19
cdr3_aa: CASSITRGGYEQYF

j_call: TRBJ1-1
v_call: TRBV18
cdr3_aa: CASSTGGGTEAFF

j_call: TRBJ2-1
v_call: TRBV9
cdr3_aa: CASSGGQVIYNEQFF

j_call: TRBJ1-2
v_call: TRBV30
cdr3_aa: CAWSVPGVGYTF

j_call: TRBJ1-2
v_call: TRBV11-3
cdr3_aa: CASSPTVGSGGYTF

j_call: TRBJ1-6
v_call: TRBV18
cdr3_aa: CASSPQINSPLHF

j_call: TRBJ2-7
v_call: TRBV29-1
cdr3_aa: CSVEIWGGYSHPTYEQYF

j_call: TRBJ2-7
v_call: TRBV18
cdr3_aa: CASSRDSQGYEQYF

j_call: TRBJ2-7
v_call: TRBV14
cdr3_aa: CASSQVHGKIYEQYF

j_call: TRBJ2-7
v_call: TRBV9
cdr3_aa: CASSELTAYEQYF

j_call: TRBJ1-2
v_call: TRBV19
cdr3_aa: CASSTGQLYGYTF

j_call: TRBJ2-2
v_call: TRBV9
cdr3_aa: CASTPARGTGAGELFF

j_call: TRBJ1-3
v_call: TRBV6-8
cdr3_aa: CASSVTGTGGGSGNTIYF

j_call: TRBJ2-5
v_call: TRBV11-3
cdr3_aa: CASSLTGGKETQYF

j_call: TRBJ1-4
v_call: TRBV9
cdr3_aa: CASSVGDGEKLFF

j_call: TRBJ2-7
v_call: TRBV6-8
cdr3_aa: CASSYSSGAAYEQYF

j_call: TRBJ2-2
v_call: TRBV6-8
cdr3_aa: CASSRENTGELFF

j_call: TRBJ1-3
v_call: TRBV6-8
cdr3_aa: CASYSRQASSGNTIYF

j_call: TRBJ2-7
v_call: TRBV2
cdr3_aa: CASSGMAGIHEQYF

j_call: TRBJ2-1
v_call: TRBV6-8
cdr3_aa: CASSYSRDSDNEQFF

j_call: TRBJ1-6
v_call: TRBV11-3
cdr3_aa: CASSLETGLNSPLHF

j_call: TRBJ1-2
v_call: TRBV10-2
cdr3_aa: CASRLPQGYGYTF

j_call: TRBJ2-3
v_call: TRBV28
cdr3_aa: CASRSPPSGVSTDTQYF

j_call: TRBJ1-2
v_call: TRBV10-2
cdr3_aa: CASSGKQGALGYTF

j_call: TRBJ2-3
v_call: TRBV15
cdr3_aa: CATSRDPGKSDTQYF

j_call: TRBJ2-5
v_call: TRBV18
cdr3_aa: CASSRDGGETQYF

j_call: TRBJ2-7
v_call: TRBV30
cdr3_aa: CAWSVRVYEQYF

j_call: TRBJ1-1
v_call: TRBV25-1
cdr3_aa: CASSGWTGMNEAFF

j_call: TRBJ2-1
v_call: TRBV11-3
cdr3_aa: CASSFTGIRTEQFF

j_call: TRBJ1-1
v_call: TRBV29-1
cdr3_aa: CSVGRGQSVTEAFF

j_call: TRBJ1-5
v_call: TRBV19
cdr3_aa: CASSVDRAQPQHF

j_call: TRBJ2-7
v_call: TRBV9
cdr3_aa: CASSYPGWEQYF

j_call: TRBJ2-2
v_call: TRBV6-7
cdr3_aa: CASKDGGELFF

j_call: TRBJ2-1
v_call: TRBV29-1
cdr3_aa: CSVEGLGDRGRSYNEQFF

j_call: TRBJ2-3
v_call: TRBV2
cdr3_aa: CASSATSGGRTDTQYF

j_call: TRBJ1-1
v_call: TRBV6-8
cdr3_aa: CASSPLGGRGTEAFF